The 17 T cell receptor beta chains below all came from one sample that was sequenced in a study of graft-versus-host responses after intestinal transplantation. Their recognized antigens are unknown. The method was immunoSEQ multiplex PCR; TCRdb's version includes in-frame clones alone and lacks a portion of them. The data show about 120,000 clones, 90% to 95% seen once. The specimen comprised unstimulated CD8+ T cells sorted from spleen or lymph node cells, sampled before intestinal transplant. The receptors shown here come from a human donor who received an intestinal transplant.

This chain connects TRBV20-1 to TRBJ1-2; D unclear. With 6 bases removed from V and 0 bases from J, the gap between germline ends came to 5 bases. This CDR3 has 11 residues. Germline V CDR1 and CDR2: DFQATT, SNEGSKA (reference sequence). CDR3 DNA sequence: TGCAGTGCACGGACTAACTATGGCTACACCTTC. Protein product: CSARTNYGYTF.

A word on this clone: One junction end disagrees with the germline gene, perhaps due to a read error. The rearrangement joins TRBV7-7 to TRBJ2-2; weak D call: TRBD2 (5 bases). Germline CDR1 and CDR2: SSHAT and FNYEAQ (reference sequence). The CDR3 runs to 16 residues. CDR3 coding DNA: TGTGCTAGCAGCTTAGCGTTTATTAGCGACGGCGGGGAGCTGTTTTTT. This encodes CASSLAFISDGGELFF.

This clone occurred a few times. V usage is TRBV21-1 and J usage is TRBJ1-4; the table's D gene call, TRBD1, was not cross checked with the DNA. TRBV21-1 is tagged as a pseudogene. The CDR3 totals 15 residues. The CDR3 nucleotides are TGTGCCAGCAGCAAAGAGGGACAGGGGAATGAAAAACTGTTTTTT. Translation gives CASSKEGQGNEKLFF.

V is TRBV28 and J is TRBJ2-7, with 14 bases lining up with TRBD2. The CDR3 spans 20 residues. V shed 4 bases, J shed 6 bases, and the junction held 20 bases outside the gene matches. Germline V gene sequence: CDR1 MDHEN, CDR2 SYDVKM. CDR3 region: CASSSGAPGLAGVLLREQYF. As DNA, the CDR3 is TGTGCCAGCAGTTCGGGTGCCCCGGGACTAGCGGGAGTACTACTACGCGAGCAGTACTTC.

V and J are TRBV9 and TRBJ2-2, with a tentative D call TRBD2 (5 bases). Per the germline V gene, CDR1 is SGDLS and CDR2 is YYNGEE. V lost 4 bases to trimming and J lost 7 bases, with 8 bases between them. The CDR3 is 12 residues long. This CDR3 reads CASSPGDGELFF. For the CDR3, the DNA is TGTGCCAGCAGCCCCGGGGACGGGGAGCTGTTTTTT.

This chain's CDR3 is CASSALASALSYNEQFF. CDR3 DNA: TGTGCCAGCAGTGCCCTAGCGTCGGCCCTTTCCTACAATGAGCAGTTCTTC. The rearrangement links TRBV27 to TRBJ2-1; possibly TRBD2 for D (6 bases). The CDR3 sequence is 17 residues long. Deletions cut 5 bases from V and 1 base from J, with 18 bases between. CDR1 is MNHEY and CDR2 is SMNVEV in the germline V gene (reference sequence).

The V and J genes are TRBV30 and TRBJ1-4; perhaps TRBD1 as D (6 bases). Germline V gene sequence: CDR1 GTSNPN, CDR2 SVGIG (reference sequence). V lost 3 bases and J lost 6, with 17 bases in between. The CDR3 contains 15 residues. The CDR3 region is CAWSLRTATHEKLFF. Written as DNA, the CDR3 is TGTGCCTGGAGCTTACGGACAGCAACCCATGAAAAACTGTTTTTT.

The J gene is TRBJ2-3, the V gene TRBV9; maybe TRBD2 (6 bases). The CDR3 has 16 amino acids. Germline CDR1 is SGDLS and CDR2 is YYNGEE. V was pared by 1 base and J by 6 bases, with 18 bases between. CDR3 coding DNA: TGTGCCAGCAGCGTATCGGGAGACGGGGCGAGGGATACGCAGTATTTT. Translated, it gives CASSVSGDGARDTQYF.

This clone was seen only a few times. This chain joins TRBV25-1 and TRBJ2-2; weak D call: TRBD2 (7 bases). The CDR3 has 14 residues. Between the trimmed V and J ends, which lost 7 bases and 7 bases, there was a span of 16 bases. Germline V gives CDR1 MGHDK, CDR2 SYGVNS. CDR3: CASTEGGGGGELFF. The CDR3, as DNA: TGTGCCAGCACCGAAGGGGGGGGTGGCGGGGAGCTGTTTTTT.

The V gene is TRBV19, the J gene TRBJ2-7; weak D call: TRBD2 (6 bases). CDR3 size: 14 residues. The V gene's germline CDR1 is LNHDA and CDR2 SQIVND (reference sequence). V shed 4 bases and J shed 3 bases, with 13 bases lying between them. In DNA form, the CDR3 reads TGTGCCAGTAGTAATGGCGGGGCCCGCTACGAGCAGTACTTC. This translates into CASSNGGARYEQYF.

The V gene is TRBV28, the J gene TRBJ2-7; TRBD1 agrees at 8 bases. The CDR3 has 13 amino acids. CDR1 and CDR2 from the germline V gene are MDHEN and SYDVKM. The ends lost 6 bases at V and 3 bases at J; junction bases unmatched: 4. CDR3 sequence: CASRMTGDYEQYF. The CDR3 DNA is TGTGCCAGCAGGATGACAGGGGACTACGAGCAGTACTTC.

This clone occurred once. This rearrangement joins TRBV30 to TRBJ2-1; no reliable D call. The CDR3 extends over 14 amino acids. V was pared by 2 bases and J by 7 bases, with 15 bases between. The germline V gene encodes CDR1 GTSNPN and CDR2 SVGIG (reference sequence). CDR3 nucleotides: TGTGCCTGGAGTAGGCAATTCCTTAAGAATGAGCAGTTCTTC. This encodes CAWSRQFLKNEQFF.

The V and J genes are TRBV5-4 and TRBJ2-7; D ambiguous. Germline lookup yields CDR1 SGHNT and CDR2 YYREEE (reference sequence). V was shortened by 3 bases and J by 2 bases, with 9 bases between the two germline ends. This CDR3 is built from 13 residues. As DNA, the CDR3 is TGTGCCAGCAGCTGGTCTGGGGCCTACGAGCAGTACTTC. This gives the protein CASSWSGAYEQYF.

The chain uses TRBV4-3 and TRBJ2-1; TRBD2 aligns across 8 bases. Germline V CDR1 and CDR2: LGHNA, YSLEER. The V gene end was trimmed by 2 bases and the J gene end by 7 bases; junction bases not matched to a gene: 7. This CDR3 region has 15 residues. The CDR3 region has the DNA TGCGCCAGCAGCCAACTCGGGACTAGAGGGAATGAGCAGTTCTTC. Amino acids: CASSQLGTRGNEQFF.

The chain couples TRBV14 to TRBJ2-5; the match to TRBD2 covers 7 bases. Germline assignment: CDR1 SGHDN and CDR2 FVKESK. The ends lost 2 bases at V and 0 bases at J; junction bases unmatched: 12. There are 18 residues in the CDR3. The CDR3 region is CASSQSREGLGYQETQYF. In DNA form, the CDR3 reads TGTGCCAGCAGCCAATCCAGGGAGGGATTGGGGTACCAAGAGACCCAGTACTTC.

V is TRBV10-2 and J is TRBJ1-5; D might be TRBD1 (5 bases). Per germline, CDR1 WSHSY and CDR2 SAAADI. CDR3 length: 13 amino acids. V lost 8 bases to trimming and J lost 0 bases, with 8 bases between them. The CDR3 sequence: CASGTYSNQPQHF. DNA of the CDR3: TGCGCCAGCGGGACTTATAGCAATCAGCCCCAGCATTTT.

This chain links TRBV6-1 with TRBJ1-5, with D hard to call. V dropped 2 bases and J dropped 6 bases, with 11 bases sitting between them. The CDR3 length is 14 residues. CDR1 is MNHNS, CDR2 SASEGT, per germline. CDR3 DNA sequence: TGTGCCAGCAGTGAAAGTCTTGGGTTTCAGCCCCAGCATTTT. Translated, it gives CASSESLGFQPQHF.